This T cell receptor beta chain was sequenced in a study of blood T cell repertoires in COVID-19. Study in general: Some COVID-19 samples were acute and others convalescent; all came from the United States, Italy and Spain. PBMCs, B-cell-depleted T cells, or T cells provided the cDNA or gDNA that made up the material.

Trimming took off 3 bases at V and 8 bases at J, with 10 bases between the two ends. This CDR3 region has 13 residues. CDR1 and CDR2 from the germline V gene are LNHDA and SQIVND (reference sequence). In the study's own analysis: By means of reference gene primer amplification, nucleated cell counts were estimated. Using immunoSEQ multiplex PCR, the repertoire was profiled, and TCRdb retains in-frame clones only, with some absent. D and trimming come from the DNA, and the V and J calls and clone size come from that table. The sample carries about 200,000 clones, about four fifths recorded once. While infection was still active, Seattle patients were enrolled and then followed longitudinally.

The chain uses TRBV19 and TRBJ2-2; possible D gene TRBD2, 6 bases. Sequences were obtained from peripheral blood. This TCR was recovered from a woman in her sixties with COVID-19, enrolled during active disease. The CDR3 nucleotides are TGTGCCAGTAGTATGGGGGGTCCGGGGGAGCTGTTTTTT. This sequence encodes CASSMGGPGELFF.